This T cell receptor (beta chain) was recorded in a study of vaccination effects on CD4 cells after COVID-19. Background on the study: Each participant was administered two doses of either the BNT162b2 or the mRNA-1273 vaccine. A couple of convalescent patients gave samples 16 days and one week before vaccination.

General observations from the study: Late after vaccination, infection- and vaccine-induced clones showed marked clonal contraction.

The CDR3 has 17 residues. The ends lost 3 bases at V and 9 bases at J; junction bases unmatched: 14. Germline V gene sequence: CDR1 SEHNR, CDR2 FQNEAQ (reference sequence). Here immunoSEQ multiplex PCR was the method, and the copy in TCRdb shows in-frame clones only, minus some. This sample has 17,000 or so clones, with around four fifths found just once. As to this clone: What it binds is not known.

Expansion of antigen-specific CD4+ T cells with viral peptide pools was carried out by the ViraFEST assay before sequencing. Isolation of CD4+ T cells took place after less than twelve days of culture. A positive SARS-CoV-2 PCR test fell between March and December 2020. Replacing half the medium with IL-2 medium was done on days 3 and 7. The chain is built from TRBV7-9 and TRBJ2-1, with 10 bases aligning to TRBD1. This material consisted of CD4+ T cells from PBMCs cultured with SARS-CoV-2 spike peptides, taken before COVID-19 vaccination. The receptor was derived from a human donor who had a prior SARS-CoV-2 infection. The CDR3 DNA is TGTGCCAGCAGCTTGGCATCCGGGACAGGGGCATCGGGTGAGCAGTTCTTC. Translated: CASSLASGTGASGEQFF. Using reference TRBV7-9 and TRBJ2-1 for the parts outside the CDR3, the full variable domain is DTGVSQNPRHKITKRGQNVTFRCDPISEHNRLYWYRQTLGQGPEFLTYFQNEAQLEKSRLLSDRFSAERPKGSFSTLEIQRTEQGDSAMYLCASSLASGTGASGEQFFGPGTRLTVL.